These T cell receptor beta chains were read from a single sample in a study of cytomegalovirus exposure and HLA in healthy donors. TCRdb's copy holds only in-frame clones and misses some; the assay was immunoSEQ multiplex PCR. This table has more than 110,000 clones, roughly three quarters appearing once. The sequenced sample consisted of PBMCs. Source of these receptors: a young man in good health and CMV-seronegative. Both conserved end residues are part of each CDR3. The order of the fields is D gene, J gene, V gene, CDR3 protein. The D gene is left open where the match is weak.

D gene: TRBD1
J gene: TRBJ2-1
V gene: TRBV2
CDR3 protein: CASSRDRGYNEQFF

D gene: .
J gene: TRBJ1-2
V gene: TRBV21-1
CDR3 protein: CASSIGQGNYGYTF

D gene: TRBD1
J gene: TRBJ2-1
V gene: TRBV10-3
CDR3 protein: CAIRTNFHADRGLFSYNEQFF

D gene: .
J gene: TRBJ1-1
V gene: TRBV7-9
CDR3 protein: CASSILRESGFFNTEAFF

D gene: TRBD1
J gene: TRBJ2-3
V gene: TRBV5-1
CDR3 protein: CASSAVGQGTLDTQYF

D gene: TRBD2
J gene: TRBJ2-1
V gene: TRBV6-4
CDR3 protein: CASSTSGGAEWNEQFF

D gene: .
J gene: TRBJ1-5
V gene: TRBV7-2
CDR3 protein: CASTRGGASNQPQHF

D gene: TRBD1
J gene: TRBJ2-3
V gene: TRBV11-3
CDR3 protein: CASSDRGRGTDTQYF

D gene: .
J gene: TRBJ2-3
V gene: TRBV9
CDR3 protein: CASSEDSDSYTDTQYF

D gene: TRBD1
J gene: TRBJ2-1
V gene: TRBV29-1
CDR3 protein: CSAEGGGDRGSNEQFF

D gene: .
J gene: TRBJ2-7
V gene: TRBV6-5
CDR3 protein: CASSQSSGVDEQYF

D gene: .
J gene: TRBJ1-4
V gene: TRBV6-5
CDR3 protein: CASSSKIYATNEKLFF

D gene: .
J gene: TRBJ1-2
V gene: TRBV4-2
CDR3 protein: CASSPDRNYGYPF